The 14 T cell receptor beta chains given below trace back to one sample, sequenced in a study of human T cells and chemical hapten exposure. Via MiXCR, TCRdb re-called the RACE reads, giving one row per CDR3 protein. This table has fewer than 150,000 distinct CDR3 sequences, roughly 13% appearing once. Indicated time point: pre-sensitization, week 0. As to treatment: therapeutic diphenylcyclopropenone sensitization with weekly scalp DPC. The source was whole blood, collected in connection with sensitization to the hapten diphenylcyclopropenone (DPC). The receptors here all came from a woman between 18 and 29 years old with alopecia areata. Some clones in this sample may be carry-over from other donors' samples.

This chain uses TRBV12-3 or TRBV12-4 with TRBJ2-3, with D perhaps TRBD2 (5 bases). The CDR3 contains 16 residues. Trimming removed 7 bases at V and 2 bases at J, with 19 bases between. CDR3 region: CASIAVGITLTDTQYF. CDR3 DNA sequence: TGTGCCAGCATCGCAGTCGGGATTACCCTCACAGATACGCAGTATTTT.

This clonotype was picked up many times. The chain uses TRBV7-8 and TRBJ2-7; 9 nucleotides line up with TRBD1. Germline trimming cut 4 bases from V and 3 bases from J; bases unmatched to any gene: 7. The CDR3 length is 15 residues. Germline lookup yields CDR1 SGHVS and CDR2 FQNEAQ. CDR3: CASSSAPGQGYEQYF. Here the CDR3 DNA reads TGTGCCAGCAGCTCGGCCCCGGGACAGGGCTACGAGCAGTACTTC. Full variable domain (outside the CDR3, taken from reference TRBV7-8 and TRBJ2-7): GAGVSQSPRYKVAKRGQDVALRCDPISGHVSLFWYQQALGQGPEFLTYFQNEAQLDKSGLPSDRFFAERPEGSVSTLKIQRTQQEDSAVYLCASSSAPGQGYEQYFGPGTRLTVT.

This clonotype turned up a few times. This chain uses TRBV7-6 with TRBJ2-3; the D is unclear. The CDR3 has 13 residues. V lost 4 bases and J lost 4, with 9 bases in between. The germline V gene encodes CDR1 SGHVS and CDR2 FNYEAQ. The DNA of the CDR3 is TGTGCCAGCAGCTCCCTGAGCGCAGATACGCAGTATTTT. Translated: CASSSLSADTQYF.

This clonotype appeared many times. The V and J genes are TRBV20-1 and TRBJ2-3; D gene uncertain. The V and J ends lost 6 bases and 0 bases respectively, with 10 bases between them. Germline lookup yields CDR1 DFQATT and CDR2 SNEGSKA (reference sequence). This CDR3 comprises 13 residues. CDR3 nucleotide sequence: TGCAGTGCCGAAGCCAGAAGCACAGATACGCAGTATTTT. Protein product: CSAEARSTDTQYF.

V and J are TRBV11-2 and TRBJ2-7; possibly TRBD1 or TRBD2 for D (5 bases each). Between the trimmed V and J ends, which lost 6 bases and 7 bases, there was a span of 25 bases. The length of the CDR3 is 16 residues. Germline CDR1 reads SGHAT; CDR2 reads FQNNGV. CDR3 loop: CASSFPEGLVYVEQYF. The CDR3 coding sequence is TGTGCCAGCAGTTTCCCCGAGGGGTTGGTCTACGTGGAGCAGTACTTC.

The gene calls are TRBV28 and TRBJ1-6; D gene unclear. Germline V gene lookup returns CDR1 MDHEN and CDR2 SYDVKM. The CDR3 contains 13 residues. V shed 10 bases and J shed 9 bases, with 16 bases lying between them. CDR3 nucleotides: TGTGCCACCGGGCCACCGGAGAGTTCACCCCTCCACTTT. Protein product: CATGPPESSPLHF.

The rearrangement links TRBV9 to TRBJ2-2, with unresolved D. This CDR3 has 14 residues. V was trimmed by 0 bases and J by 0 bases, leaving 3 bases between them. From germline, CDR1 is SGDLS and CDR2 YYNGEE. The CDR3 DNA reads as TGTGCCAGCAGCGTAGTTCCGAACACCGGGGAGCTGTTTTTT. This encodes CASSVVPNTGELFF.

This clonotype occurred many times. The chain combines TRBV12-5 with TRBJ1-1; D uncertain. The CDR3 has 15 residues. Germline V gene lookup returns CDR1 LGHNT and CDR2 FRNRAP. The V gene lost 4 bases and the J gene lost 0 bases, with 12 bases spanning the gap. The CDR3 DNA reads TGTGCTAGTGGTTCCCGGACGGCCATGAACACTGAAGCTTTCTTT. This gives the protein CASGSRTAMNTEAFF.

The CDR3 loop is CASSSTRRETQYF. Here the CDR3 DNA reads TGTGCCAGCAGCTCGACTAGGAGAGAGACCCAGTACTTC. This sequence joins TRBV7-2 and TRBJ2-5; D is perhaps TRBD2 (6 bases). The CDR3 spans 13 residues. Looked up from germline, CDR1 is SGHTA and CDR2 is FQGNSA. Trimming cost V 4 bases and J 4 bases, with 10 bases left between them.

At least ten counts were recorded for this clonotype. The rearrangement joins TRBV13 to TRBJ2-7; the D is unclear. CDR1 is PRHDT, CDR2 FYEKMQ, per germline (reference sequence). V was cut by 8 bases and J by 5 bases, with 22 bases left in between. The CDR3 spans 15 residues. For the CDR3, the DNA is TGTGCCAGCGAACGTAGATTGGCCCCCGGCCACGAGCAGTACTTC. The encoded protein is CASERRLAPGHEQYF.

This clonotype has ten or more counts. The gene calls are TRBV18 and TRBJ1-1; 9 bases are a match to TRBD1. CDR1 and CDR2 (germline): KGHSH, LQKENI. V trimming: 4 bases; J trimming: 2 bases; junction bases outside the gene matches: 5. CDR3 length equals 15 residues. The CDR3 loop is CASSLKQGANTEAFF. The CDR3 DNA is TGTGCCAGCTCACTAAAACAGGGGGCTAACACTGAAGCTTTCTTT.

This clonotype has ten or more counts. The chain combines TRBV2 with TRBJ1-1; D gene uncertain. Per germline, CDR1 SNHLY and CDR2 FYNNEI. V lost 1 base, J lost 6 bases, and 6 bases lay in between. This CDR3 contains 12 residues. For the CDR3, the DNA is TGTGCCAGCAGTGAAGTGGGTGCTGAAGCTTTCTTT. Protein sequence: CASSEVGAEAFF.

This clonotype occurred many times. The CDR3 sequence: CASSAQAGYGYTF. In DNA form, the CDR3 reads TGTGCCAGCTCAGCCCAGGCCGGCTATGGCTACACCTTC. This sequence joins TRBV18 and TRBJ1-2; the D is unclear. V was trimmed by 5 bases and J by 4 bases, leaving 11 bases between them. The CDR3 contains 13 residues. The V gene's germline CDR1 is KGHSH and CDR2 LQKENI.

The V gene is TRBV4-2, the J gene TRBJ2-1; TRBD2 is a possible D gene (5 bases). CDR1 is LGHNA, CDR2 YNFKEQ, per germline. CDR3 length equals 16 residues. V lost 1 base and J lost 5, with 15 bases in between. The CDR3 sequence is CASSQVELDGDNEQFF. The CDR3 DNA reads TGTGCCAGCAGCCAAGTAGAGCTAGACGGGGACAATGAGCAGTTCTTC.